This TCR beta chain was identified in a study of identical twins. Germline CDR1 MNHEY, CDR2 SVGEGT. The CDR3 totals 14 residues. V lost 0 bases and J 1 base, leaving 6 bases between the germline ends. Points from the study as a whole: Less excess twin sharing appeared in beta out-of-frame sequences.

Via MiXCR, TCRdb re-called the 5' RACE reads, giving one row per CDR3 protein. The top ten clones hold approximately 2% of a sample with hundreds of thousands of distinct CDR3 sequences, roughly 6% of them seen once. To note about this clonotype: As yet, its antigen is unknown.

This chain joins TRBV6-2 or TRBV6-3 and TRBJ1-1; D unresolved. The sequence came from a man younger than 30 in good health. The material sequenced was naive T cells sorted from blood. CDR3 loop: CASSYSIQNTEAFF. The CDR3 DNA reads TGTGCCAGCAGTTACTCAATACAGAACACTGAAGCTTTCTTT.